This T cell receptor beta chain was sequenced during a study of blood T cells in healthy people across ages (dated by TCRdb to about 2015). With respect to the entire study: In model experiments, template switching captured about one uniquely barcoded TCR beta cDNA molecule for every two T cells. To avoid experimental bias, donors of different ages were randomly spread across the sequencing lanes. Using deep sequencing normalized with unique cDNA molecular identifiers, the study measured how TCR beta repertoire diversity changes with age. Donors were grouped into four age groups: young (average approximately 16 years), middle-aged (39), aged (around 60) and long-lived (just over 80). Using the same blood draw, the study looked at two additional independent replicas of 1 million unique cDNA reads for two donors, one aged 18 to 30 and the other aged 80 or older.

Measured from the cysteine to the phenylalanine, the CDR3 is 15 residues long. Only the CDR3 DNA stays, 45 bases, in frame from base 1. As encoded in the germline V gene, CDR1 is SGHRS while CDR2 is YFSETQ. Trimmed from V: 4 bases; trimmed from J: 4 bases; junction bases lacking a gene match: 9. As to this clonotype: This receptor's antigen is unknown. One base away there is no much larger clone; base qualities are not given.

Systemically healthy Caucasian individuals from Russia, some 40 in total and aged roughly 6 to 95 years, were included as donors. Approximately 9.3 milliliters of peripheral blood were drawn from each donor into EDTA-treated Vacutainer tubes. Ficoll-Paque density-gradient centrifugation was used to isolate PBMCs, with at least 7 million obtained per sample. Total RNA, at least 6 micrograms per sample, was extracted from PBMCs with Trizol reagent. For every donor, an aliquot of PBMCs went through flow cytometry to measure the percentages of naive CD45RAhigh/CD27high T cells. The investigation overall reported the following: Estimates of total diversity based on one million sequenced T cells were considered lower bounds and underestimates. Bulk unsorted PBMC profiling prevented conclusive comparison of naive and antigen-experienced compartments. Because donor CMV infection status was unknown, age-related changes in expanded clonotypes were potentially confounded. Observed TCR beta diversity per million T cells fell roughly linearly with age, and a significant reduction was already apparent by age around 40. Compared with the aged group, more naive CD4+ T cells, fewer expanded clones and increased TCR diversity were shown by the long-lived group, suggesting age selection. A strong correlation was found between observed TCR beta diversity and the percentage of naive T cells measured by flow cytometry.

The library was obtained by 5' RACE. Sequencing was carried out with an Illumina HiSeq 2500. The second PCR ran for about 7 to 11 cycles and used a J-beta primer mix along with a sample-barcoded 5' primer. A template-switch 5' adaptor carrying 12 random nucleotides introduced a unique molecular identifier onto each TCR beta cDNA molecule. At least 3 million CDR3-containing paired-end reads were obtained from each sample. First-strand cDNA synthesis was performed from all RNA using the Mint cDNA synthesis kit, with priming by a TRBC-specific oligonucleotide. All cDNA was treated with uracil-DNA glycosylase and then went through a first 18-cycle PCR with the universal primers M1SS and BC2_uni_R. In the original analysis: Normalization of each sample was performed by random selection of 1 million high-quality reads, each carrying a distinct molecular identifier. Reads with shared molecular identifiers were discarded instead of being binned into consensus sequences. MiTCR, set to a Q25 quality threshold and the strictest error-elimination algorithm, was used for CDR3 identification, clonotype clustering and error correction. Lower-bound total TCR beta diversity was estimated with a nonparametric unseen species model using Euler transformation. TCRdb cleaned the public reads at Q25 with fastp, built clones with MiXCR and kept in-frame beta chains. One record per CDR3 amino acid sequence lists the most common genes and DNA. The V and J calls come from TCRdb's annotation, not from the publication. Present in this sample are more than 1,400,000 distinct CDR3 sequences, 42% of which were seen just once. The top ten clonotypes cover roughly 8.2% of the sample.

This sequence uses TRBV5-1 and TRBJ1-2; TRBD1 matches 8 bases in the middle. The clonotype was recovered from a woman aged 18-29 years in good health. Sequencing was performed on blood. This receptor carries the CDR3 CASSESRGQSYGYTF. The nucleotide sequence is TGCGCCAGCAGCGAGAGCAGGGGGCAGAGCTATGGCTACACCTTC.